This passage covers 9 T cell receptor beta chains from one sample sequenced in a study of blood T cell repertoires in COVID-19. Only in-frame clones appear in the TCRdb table, and some are missing; sequencing was by immunoSEQ multiplex PCR. The table includes about 180,000 clones, around three quarters detected once. Source material: peripheral blood. All receptors derive from a man aged 70-80 years with active or convalescent COVID-19.

This chain connects TRBV5-1 to TRBJ1-4; maybe TRBD1 (6 bases). Per the germline V gene, CDR1 is SGHRS and CDR2 is YFSETQ. Between the trimmed V and J ends, which lost 0 bases and 4 bases, there was a span of 13 bases. This CDR3 is built from 16 residues. CDR3 bases: TGCGCCAGCAGCTTGGGTATCGGACAGTATAATGAAAAACTGTTTTTT. Protein sequence: CASSLGIGQYNEKLFF.

This clone was counted a few times. The genes are TRBV11-2 and TRBJ1-1, with 9 positions matching TRBD1. This CDR3 region has 14 residues. CDR1 and CDR2 from the germline V gene are SGHAT and FQNNGV. The V segment lost 3 bases and the J segment 4 bases; nucleotides outside the gene matches: 3. The CDR3: CASSFDRGSTEAFF. For the CDR3, the DNA is TGTGCCAGCAGCTTCGACAGGGGGAGCACTGAAGCTTTCTTT. Complete variable domain (other parts from reference TRBV11-2 and TRBJ1-1): EAGVAQSPRYKIIEKRQSVAFWCNPISGHATLYWYQQILGQGPKLLIQFQNNGVVDDSQLPKDRFSAERLKGVDSTLKIQPAKLEDSAVYLCASSFDRGSTEAFFGQGTRLTVV.

V is TRBV29-1 and J is TRBJ1-1; D perhaps matches TRBD1 (5 bases). V lost 2 bases to trimming and J lost 5 bases, with 12 bases between them. The CDR3 extends over 13 amino acids. Looked up from germline, CDR1 is SQVTM and CDR2 is ANQGSEA. This CDR3 is CSVERIGGTEAFF. CDR3 sequence (DNA): TGCAGCGTTGAACGGATTGGGGGGACTGAAGCTTTCTTT.

The genes are TRBV4-3 and TRBJ1-2; 7 bases agree with TRBD1. The germline CDR1 and CDR2 sequences are LGHNA and YSLEER. The length of the CDR3 is 18 residues. J was trimmed by 0 bases and V by 0 bases; bases with no gene match: 10. CDR3 sequence: CASSQDGTGTATNYGYTF. CDR3 nucleotides: TGCGCCAGCAGCCAAGATGGTACCGGGACAGCGACTAACTATGGCTACACCTTC.

The chain joins TRBV4-1 to TRBJ1-4; D is unresolved. V dropped 4 bases and J dropped 0 bases, with 15 bases sitting between them. The germline gives CDR1 MGHRA, CDR2 YSYEKL. The CDR3 has 17 amino acids. The CDR3 here is CASSRSSVRATNEKLFF. CDR3 DNA sequence: TGCGCCAGCAGCCGATCCAGCGTCCGAGCAACTAATGAAAAACTGTTTTTT.

This clone rates as medium-sized (0.01 to 0.1%). V usage is TRBV13 and J usage is TRBJ2-3; D is ambiguous. V was cut by 5 bases and J by 6 bases, with 9 bases left in between. Germline CDR1 reads PRHDT; CDR2 reads FYEKMQ (reference sequence). The CDR3 sequence is 12 residues long. CDR3 amino acids: CASSLPPDTQYF. In DNA, the CDR3 is TGTGCCAGCAGCCTTCCCCCGGATACGCAGTATTTT.

The V and J genes are TRBV6-6 and TRBJ2-1; D is possibly TRBD1 (6 bases). V shed 2 bases and J shed 4 bases, with 12 bases lying between them. CDR3 length equals 15 residues. The germline V gene encodes CDR1 MNHNY and CDR2 SVGAGI (reference sequence). CDR3 residues: CASSYGGTAYNEQFF. DNA of the CDR3: TGTGCCAGCAGTTACGGGGGCACGGCTTACAATGAGCAGTTCTTC.

The genes are TRBV5-1 and TRBJ2-1; D remains ambiguous. This CDR3 is 13 amino acids long. Germline loops: CDR1 SGHRS, CDR2 YFSETQ. Trimming left V 1 base short and J 6 bases short, with 8 bases between. CDR3 region: CASSLIPLNEQFF. DNA for the CDR3: TGCGCCAGCAGCTTGATTCCACTCAATGAGCAGTTCTTC. The whole variable domain, filled in from reference TRBV5-1 and TRBJ2-1, reads KAGVTQTPRYLIKTRGQQVTLSCSPISGHRSVSWYQQTPGQGLQFLFEYFSETQRNKGNFPGRFSGRQFSNSRSEMNVSTLELGDSALYLCASSLIPLNEQFFGPGTRLTVL.

The rearrangement links TRBV5-6 to TRBJ1-4, with 8 bases fitting TRBD1. In germline, CDR1 is SGHDT, CDR2 YYEEEE. This CDR3 is built from 15 residues. The V gene end was trimmed by 0 bases and the J gene end by 8 bases; junction bases not matched to a gene: 6. CDR3 in DNA: TGTGCCAGCAGCTTGGTTCAGGGGGCGGGAGAAAAACTGTTTTTT. Translating gives CASSLVQGAGEKLFF.